This T cell receptor (beta chain) was identified in a study of persistence of HIV-infected CD4 T cells. Overall study findings and caveats: Bulk TCR data could not be restricted to HIV-1-infected CMV-responding cells.

Nonspecific anti-CD3/anti-CD28 bead stimulation represents the broad CD4+ T cell repertoire. Responding CD4+ T cells were sorted by upregulation of both CD40 ligand and CD69. Donors were HIV-1-infected adults who began suppressive ART during chronic infection. Sequencing used immunoSEQ version 4 in survey mode. Assay: immunoSEQ multiplex PCR; the TCRdb copy retains only in-frame clones and omits some. The table has 44,000 or so clones, approximately 93% seen once. The J segment lost 8 bases and the V segment lost 5 bases, leaving 13 bases of the junction unmatched. The CDR3 runs to 17 residues. CDR1 is MDHEN and CDR2 is SYDVKM in the germline V gene. This clone was detected once. What it binds is not known.

This chain joins TRBV28 and TRBJ1-4; TRBD1 matches at 11 bases. The input for sequencing was CD4+ T cells sorted from PBMCs after approximately 19-hour stimulation, taken from a patient who received antiretroviral therapy. This TCR was sampled from an adult man with HIV who was CMV-seropositive. CDR3 coding DNA: TGTGCCAGCAGTGCCGGGACAGGGGGACTTTTGGAAGAAAAACTGTTTTTT. Protein product: CASSAGTGGLLEEKLFF.